One sample yielded the 8 T cell receptor beta chains listed below, sequenced in a study of control samples from healthy donors and cancer patients. Libraries were prepared by immunoSEQ multiplex PCR; TCRdb keeps only in-frame clonotypes and omits some of them. The sample holds around 70,000 clones, more than 70% seen once. Sequencing was performed on PBMCs. The source is a woman between 45 and 60 years old with head and neck cancer.

This rearrangement joins TRBV28 to TRBJ1-5; the D is unclear. The germline V and J ends were trimmed by 4 bases and 0 bases, with 13 bases remaining between them. The length of the CDR3 is 16 residues. The germline V gene encodes CDR1 MDHEN and CDR2 SYDVKM. Here the CDR3 reads CASSSPGQYSNQPQHF. The CDR3 nucleotides read TGTGCCAGCAGTTCCCCCGGGCAGTATAGCAATCAGCCCCAGCATTTT.

The chain recombines TRBV28 with TRBJ2-3; 7 bases map to TRBD2. The length of the CDR3 is 14 residues. V shed 6 bases, J shed 1 base, and the junction held 4 bases outside the gene matches. Germline loops: CDR1 MDHEN, CDR2 SYDVKM. CDR3 bases: TGTGCCAGCAGCCCAAGCGGGGGCACAGATACGCAGTATTTT. As protein: CASSPSGGTDTQYF.

In DNA form, the CDR3 reads TGTGCCAGCAGCTTAGGGTCGACAGGCCGGGGGGACAAAAACATTCAGTACTTC. It translates to CASSLGSTGRGDKNIQYF. This rearrangement joins TRBV13 to TRBJ2-4, with D possibly being TRBD2 (7 bases). Trimming removed 0 bases from V and 3 bases from J, with 18 bases in between. CDR1 and CDR2 from the germline V gene are PRHDT and FYEKMQ (reference sequence). The CDR3 totals 18 residues. Drawing the rest from reference TRBV13 and TRBJ2-4, the complete variable domain is AAGVIQSPRHLIKEKRETATLKCYPIPRHDTVYWYQQGPGQDPQFLISFYEKMQSDKGSIPDRFSAQQFSDYHSELNMSSLELGDSALYFCASSLGSTGRGDKNIQYFGAGTRLSVL.

The V call is TRBV30, the J call TRBJ1-6, with D perhaps matching TRBD1 (5 bases). This CDR3 spans 14 amino acids. V lost 4 bases and J lost 5, with 12 bases in between. CDR1 is GTSNPN, CDR2 SVGIG, per germline (reference sequence). CDR3 region: CAWKLTANNSPLHF. The CDR3 coding sequence is TGTGCCTGGAAGTTGACAGCGAATAATTCACCCCTCCACTTT. Complete variable domain (other parts from reference TRBV30 and TRBJ1-6): SQTIHQWPATLVQPVGSPLSLECTVEGTSNPNLYWYRQAAGRGLQLLFYSVGIGQISSEVPQNLSASRPQDRQFILSSKKLLLSDSGFYLCAWKLTANNSPLHFGNGTRLTVT.

The chain links TRBV28 to TRBJ1-6, with D hard to call. The CDR3 runs to 12 residues. CDR1 and CDR2 (germline): MDHEN, SYDVKM. The germline V and J ends were trimmed by 6 bases and 7 bases, with 7 bases remaining between them. Here the CDR3 reads CASSSENSPLHF. CDR3 sequence (DNA): TGTGCCAGCAGCTCTGAAAATTCACCCCTCCACTTT.

This clone was seen just once. The genes are TRBV11-2 and TRBJ2-7; a possible D gene is TRBD2 (5 bases). The CDR3 contains 13 residues. Trimming pared 0 bases from V and 9 bases from J, leaving 12 bases between. CDR1 and CDR2 (germline): SGHAT, FQNNGV. The CDR3 DNA is TGTGCCAGCAGCTTAGATCGGGCGGCGGGGCAGTACTTC. This translates into CASSLDRAAGQYF. The entire variable domain, with the rest obtained from reference TRBV11-2 and TRBJ2-7, is as follows: EAGVAQSPRYKIIEKRQSVAFWCNPISGHATLYWYQQILGQGPKLLIQFQNNGVVDDSQLPKDRFSAERLKGVDSTLKIQPAKLEDSAVYLCASSLDRAAGQYFGPGTRLTVT.

The CDR3 coding sequence is TGCGCCAGCAGTGAGTACACCTCCACCATTCAGTACTTC. Translating it yields CASSEYTSTIQYF. The rearrangement joins TRBV10-1 to TRBJ2-4; no reliable D call. The CDR3 has 13 residues. V was pared by 1 base and J by 9 bases, with 10 bases between. Germline values: CDR1 WNHNN, CDR2 SYGVQD (reference sequence).

The V gene is TRBV18, the J gene TRBJ1-1; D ambiguous. Deletions cut 3 bases from V and 2 bases from J, with 7 bases between. Germline V gene lookup returns CDR1 KGHSH and CDR2 LQKENI. This CDR3 region has 13 residues. The CDR3 loop is CASSPDGNTEAFF. CDR3 DNA: TGTGCCAGCTCACCGGACGGAAACACTGAAGCTTTCTTT. Based on the CDR3 plus reference TRBV18 and TRBJ1-1, the full variable domain is NAGVMQNPRHLVRRRGQEARLRCSPMKGHSHVYWYRQLPEEGLKFMVYLQKENIIDESGMPKERFSAEFPKEGPSILRIQQVVRGDSAAYFCASSPDGNTEAFFGQGTRLTVV.